The source of this TCR beta chain is a study of blood T cell repertoires in COVID-19 (dated by TCRdb to between 2020 and 2021). A note on the overall study: Samples covering the acute and convalescent phases of COVID-19 were provided by collaborators in the United States, Italy and Spain. The repertoires were released in a freely available public database meant as a resource for research on the immune response to SARS-CoV-2. The material from the prospective study consisted of cDNA or gDNA derived from T cells, B-cell-depleted T cells, or PBMCs. Deeply sampled blood TCRbeta repertoires from subjects exposed to, actively infected with, or recovered from COVID-19 were included in the dataset. Nearly every sample came with metadata listing a de-identified subject ID, COVID-19 status, age in years and sex. HLA class I and class II types, where available, came from metadata supplied by the sample provider rather than from assay-based typing. Samples came from the ongoing ImmuneRACE study (first 160 participants) plus 1,254 subjects from 6 global collaborators.

The immunoSEQ Assay, a bias-controlled multiplex PCR, was used to amplify TCRbeta CDR3 regions from genomic DNA. As for how the authors treated the data: The number of nucleated cells in each sample was estimated from the amplification of reference gene primers within the assay. Sequence reads were collapsed and filtered to measure the absolute abundance of every unique TCRbeta CDR3 rearrangement. For each sample, productive Simpson clonality was calculated by taking the square root of Simpson's diversity index across productive rearrangements. Not all clones reach the TCRdb copy of this immuneACCESS table, which keeps in-frame sequences only. Checked studies attribute under half of the gap to unresolved V genes and leave the rest unexplained. That table supplies the V and J calls and clone size; D and trimming were determined from the DNA. The sample has 450,000 or so clones on record, 85% to 90% of them singletons. The top ten clones comprise about 1% of the sample.

The paper's findings and limits, for the study overall: Clinical and demographic metadata were provided uncurated, with the amount varying by source and participant.

One collaborating source in Seattle enrolled patients during active infection and followed them longitudinally through the course of disease. Collaborating institutions collected whole blood in K2EDTA tubes following their own protocols. Collaborator samples were shipped for TCRbeta analysis as frozen whole blood, isolated PBMCs, or DNA extracted from either sample type. A word on this clone: Its target antigen remains unknown. The sample holds no much larger clone one base away, and base qualities are not on file.

The receptor was derived from a young man with COVID-19, enrolled during active disease. Material for sequencing was peripheral blood.

The DNA sequence reads TGTGCCAGCAGTACAAGCGAAAACATTCAGTACTTC. Translated, it gives CASSTSENIQYF. The chain joins TRBV27 to TRBJ2-4; the D gene remains uncertain. The germline V gene (reference sequence) provides CDR1 MNHEY and CDR2 SMNVEV. The cysteine opens and the phenylalanine closes a CDR3 of 12 amino acids. Only the CDR3 portion is preserved as DNA: 36 bases, with reading frame beginning at the first base. Trimming at the junction amounts to 5 bases on V and 5 bases on J, and the germline ends lie 7 bases apart.